This T cell receptor (beta chain) is from a study of cytomegalovirus exposure and HLA in healthy donors. The study, taken as a whole, reports: Altogether, some 170 TCR beta chains were recorded as cytomegalovirus-associated. The classifier reportedly diagnosed cytomegalovirus status with high specificity and sensitivity.

This CDR3 comprises 13 residues. V gave up 5 bases and J gave up 2 bases, with 11 bases separating them. Per germline, CDR1 SGHNT and CDR2 YYREEE (reference sequence). Clones were sequenced by immunoSEQ multiplex PCR, and TCRdb holds only the in-frame ones, with some missing. Among some 180,000 clones listed, more than 75% were seen once. To note about this clone: Its antigen is not identified.

The TCR originated in a man aged 25 to 40 in good health and CMV-seropositive. The sequenced sample consisted of PBMCs. The chain uses TRBV5-4 and TRBJ2-7; D call uncertain. The chain's CDR3 is CASRPGEAYEQYF. The CDR3 bases are TGTGCCAGCAGGCCCGGCGAAGCCTACGAGCAGTACTTC.